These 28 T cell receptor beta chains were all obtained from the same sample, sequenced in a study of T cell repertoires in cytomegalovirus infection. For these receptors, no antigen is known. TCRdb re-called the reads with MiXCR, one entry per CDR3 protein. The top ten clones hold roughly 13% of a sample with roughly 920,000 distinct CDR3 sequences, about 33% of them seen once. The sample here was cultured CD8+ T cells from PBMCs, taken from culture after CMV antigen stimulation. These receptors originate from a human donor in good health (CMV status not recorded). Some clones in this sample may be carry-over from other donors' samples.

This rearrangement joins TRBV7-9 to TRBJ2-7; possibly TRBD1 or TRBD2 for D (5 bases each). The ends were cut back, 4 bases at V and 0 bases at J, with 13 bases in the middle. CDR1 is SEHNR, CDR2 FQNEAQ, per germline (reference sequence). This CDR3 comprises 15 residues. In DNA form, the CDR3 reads TGTGCCAGCAGCTACCGGGACGGAGTCTCCTACGAGCAGTACTTC. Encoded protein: CASSYRDGVSYEQYF.

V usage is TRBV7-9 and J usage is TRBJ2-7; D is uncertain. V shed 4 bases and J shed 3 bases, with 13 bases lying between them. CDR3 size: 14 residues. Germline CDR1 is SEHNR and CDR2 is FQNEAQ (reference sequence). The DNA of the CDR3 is TGTGCCAGCAGCTCGGACCTGTTCCACTACGAGCAGTACTTC. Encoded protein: CASSSDLFHYEQYF.

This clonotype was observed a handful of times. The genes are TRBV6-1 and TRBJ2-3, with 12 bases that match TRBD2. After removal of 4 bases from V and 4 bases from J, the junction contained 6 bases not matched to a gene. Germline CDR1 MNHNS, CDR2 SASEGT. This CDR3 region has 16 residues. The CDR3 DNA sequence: TGTGCCAGCAGTGGAGGCCCTAGCGGGGGGGCAGATACGCAGTATTTT. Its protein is CASSGGPSGGADTQYF.

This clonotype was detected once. This CDR3 is CASSRWGNTGELFF. CDR3 nucleotides: TGTGCCAGCAGCCGATGGGGGAACACCGGGGAGCTGTTTTTT. The chain carries TRBV11-1 and TRBJ2-2; no clear D gene. The CDR3 runs to 14 residues. V gave up 5 bases and J gave up 1 base, with 8 bases separating them. Germline V lookup: CDR1 SGHAT, CDR2 FQDESV (reference sequence).

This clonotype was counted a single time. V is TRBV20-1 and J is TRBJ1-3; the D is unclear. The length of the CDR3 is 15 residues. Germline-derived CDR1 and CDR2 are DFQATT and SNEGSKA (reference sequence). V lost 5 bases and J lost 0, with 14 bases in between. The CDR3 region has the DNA TGCAGTGCTCGGACCGGACCGTACTCTGGAAACACCATATATTTT. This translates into CSARTGPYSGNTIYF.

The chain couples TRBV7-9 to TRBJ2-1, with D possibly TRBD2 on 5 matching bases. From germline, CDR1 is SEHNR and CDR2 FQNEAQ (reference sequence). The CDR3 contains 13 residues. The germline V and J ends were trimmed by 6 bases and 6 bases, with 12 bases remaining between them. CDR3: CASRLGLRNEQFF. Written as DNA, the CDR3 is TGTGCCAGCAGGCTCGGACTCCGCAATGAGCAGTTCTTC.

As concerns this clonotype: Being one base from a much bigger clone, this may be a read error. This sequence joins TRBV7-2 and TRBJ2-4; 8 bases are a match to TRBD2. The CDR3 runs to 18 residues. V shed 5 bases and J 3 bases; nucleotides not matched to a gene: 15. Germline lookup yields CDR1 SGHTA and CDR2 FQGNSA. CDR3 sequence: CASSPGLVGGRDKNIQYF. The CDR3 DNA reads TGTGCCAGCAGCCCGGGACTAGTGGGGGGGCGGGACAAAAACATTCAGTACTTC. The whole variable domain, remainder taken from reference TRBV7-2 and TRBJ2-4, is GAGVSQSPSNKVTEKGKDVELRCDPISGHTALYWYRQSLGQGLEFLIYFQGNSAPDKSGLPSDRFSAERTGGSVSTLTIQRTQQEDSAVYLCASSPGLVGGRDKNIQYFGAGTRLSVL.

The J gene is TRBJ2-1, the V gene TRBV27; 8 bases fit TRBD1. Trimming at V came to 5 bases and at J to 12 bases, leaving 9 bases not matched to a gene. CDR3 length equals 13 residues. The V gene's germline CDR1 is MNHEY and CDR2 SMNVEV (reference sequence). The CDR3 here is CASSPRQGKWQFF. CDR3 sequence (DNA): TGTGCCAGCAGTCCTAGACAGGGGAAGTGGCAGTTCTTC.

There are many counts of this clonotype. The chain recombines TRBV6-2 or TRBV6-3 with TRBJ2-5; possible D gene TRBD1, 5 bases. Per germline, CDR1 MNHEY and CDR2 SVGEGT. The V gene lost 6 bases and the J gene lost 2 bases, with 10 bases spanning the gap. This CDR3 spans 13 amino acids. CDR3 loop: CASSQTEQETQYF. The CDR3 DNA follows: TGTGCCAGCAGCCAGACAGAGCAAGAGACCCAGTACTTC.

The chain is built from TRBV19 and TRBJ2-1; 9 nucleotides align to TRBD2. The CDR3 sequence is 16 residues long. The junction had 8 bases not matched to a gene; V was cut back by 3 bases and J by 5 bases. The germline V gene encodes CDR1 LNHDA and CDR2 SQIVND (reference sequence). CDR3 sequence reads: CASSIPSGGLNNEQFF. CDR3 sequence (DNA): TGTGCCAGTAGTATCCCCAGCGGGGGGTTAAACAATGAGCAGTTCTTC.

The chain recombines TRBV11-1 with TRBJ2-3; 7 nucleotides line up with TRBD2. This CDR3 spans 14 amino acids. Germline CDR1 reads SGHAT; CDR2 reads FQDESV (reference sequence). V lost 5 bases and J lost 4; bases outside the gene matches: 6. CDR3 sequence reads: CASSAKRGPDTQYF. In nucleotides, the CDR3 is TGTGCCAGCAGCGCAAAGCGGGGTCCAGATACGCAGTATTTT.

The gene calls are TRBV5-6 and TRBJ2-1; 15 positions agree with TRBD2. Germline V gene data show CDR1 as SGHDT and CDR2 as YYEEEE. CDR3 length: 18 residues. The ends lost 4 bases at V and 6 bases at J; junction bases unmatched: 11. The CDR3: CASSVGLAGGLVFNEQFF. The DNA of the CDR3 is TGTGCCAGCAGCGTTGGACTAGCGGGGGGGCTGGTCTTCAATGAGCAGTTCTTC.

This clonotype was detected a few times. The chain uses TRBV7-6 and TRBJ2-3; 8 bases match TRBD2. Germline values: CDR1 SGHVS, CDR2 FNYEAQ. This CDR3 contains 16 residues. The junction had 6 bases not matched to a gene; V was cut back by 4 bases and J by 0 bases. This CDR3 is CASSSLAGKSTDTQYF. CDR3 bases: TGTGCCAGCAGCTCGTTAGCGGGAAAAAGCACAGATACGCAGTATTTT. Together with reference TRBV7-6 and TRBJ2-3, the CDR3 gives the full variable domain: GAGVSQSPRYKVTKRGQDVALRCDPISGHVSLYWYRQALGQGPEFLTYFNYEAQQDKSGLPNDRFSAERPEGSISTLTIQRTEQRDSAMYRCASSSLAGKSTDTQYFGPGTRLTVL.

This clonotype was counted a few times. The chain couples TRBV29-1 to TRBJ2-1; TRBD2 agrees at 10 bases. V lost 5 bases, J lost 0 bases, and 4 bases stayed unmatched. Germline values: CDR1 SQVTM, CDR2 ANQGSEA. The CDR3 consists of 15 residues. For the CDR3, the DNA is TGCAGCGTTACTAGCGGGGCTTCCTCCTACAATGAGCAGTTCTTC. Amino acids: CSVTSGASSYNEQFF.

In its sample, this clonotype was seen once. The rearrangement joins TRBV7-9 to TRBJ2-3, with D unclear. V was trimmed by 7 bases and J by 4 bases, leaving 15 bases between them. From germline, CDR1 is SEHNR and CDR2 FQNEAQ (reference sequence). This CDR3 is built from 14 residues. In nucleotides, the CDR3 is TGTGCCAGCACCAACTGGGATGGGGCAGATACGCAGTATTTT. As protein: CASTNWDGADTQYF.

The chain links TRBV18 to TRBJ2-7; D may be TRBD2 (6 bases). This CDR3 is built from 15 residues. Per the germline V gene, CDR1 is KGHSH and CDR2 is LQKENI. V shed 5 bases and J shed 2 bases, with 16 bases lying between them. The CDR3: CASSFPGTDTYEQYF. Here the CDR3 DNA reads TGTGCCAGCTCATTCCCCGGGACTGATACCTACGAGCAGTACTTC.

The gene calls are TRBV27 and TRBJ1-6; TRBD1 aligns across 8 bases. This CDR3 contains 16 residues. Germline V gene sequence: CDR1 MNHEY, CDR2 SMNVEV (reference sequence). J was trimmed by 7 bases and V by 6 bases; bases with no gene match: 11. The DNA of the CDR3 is TGTGCCAGCAGCCGAACCGGACAGGGTGGGAATTCACCCCTCCACTTT. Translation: CASSRTGQGGNSPLHF.

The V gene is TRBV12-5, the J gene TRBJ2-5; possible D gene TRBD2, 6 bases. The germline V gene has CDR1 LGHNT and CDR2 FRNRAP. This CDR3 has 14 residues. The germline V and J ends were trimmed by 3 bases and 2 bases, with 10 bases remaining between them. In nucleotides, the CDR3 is TGTGCTAGTGGTTTCGGCGGGGCTCAAGAGACCCAGTACTTC. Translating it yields CASGFGGAQETQYF.

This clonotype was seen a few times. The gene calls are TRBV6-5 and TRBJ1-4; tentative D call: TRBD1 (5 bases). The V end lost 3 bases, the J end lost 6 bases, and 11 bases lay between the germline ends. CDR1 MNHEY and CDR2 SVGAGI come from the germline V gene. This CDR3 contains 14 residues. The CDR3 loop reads CASSYYGGDEKLFF. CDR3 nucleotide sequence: TGTGCCAGCAGTTATTACGGAGGGGATGAAAAACTGTTTTTT.

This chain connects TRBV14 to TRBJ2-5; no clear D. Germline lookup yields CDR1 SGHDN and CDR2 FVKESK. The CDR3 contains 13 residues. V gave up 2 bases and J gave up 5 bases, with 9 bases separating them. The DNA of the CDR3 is TGTGCCAGCAGCCAATTCGACTGGGAGACCCAGTACTTC. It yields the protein CASSQFDWETQYF.

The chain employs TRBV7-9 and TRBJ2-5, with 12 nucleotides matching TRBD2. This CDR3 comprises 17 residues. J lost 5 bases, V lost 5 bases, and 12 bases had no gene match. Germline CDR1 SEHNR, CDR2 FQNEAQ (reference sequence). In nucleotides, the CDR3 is TGTGCCAGCAGCCCCCTGGCTAGCGGGGGGGCCCGGGAGACCCAGTACTTC. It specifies CASSPLASGGARETQYF.

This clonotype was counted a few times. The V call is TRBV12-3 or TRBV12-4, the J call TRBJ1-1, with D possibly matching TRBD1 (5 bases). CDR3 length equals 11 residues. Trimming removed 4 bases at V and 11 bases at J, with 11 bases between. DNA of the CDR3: TGTGCCAGCAGTTCGGGACGATGGGCTTTCTTT. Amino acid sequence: CASSSGRWAFF.

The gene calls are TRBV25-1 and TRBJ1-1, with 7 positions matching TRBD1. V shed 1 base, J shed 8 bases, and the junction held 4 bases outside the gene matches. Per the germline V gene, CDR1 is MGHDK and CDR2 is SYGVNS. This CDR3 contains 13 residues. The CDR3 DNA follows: TGTGCCAGCAGTGAATTTGGGACAGACGAAGCTTTCTTT. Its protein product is CASSEFGTDEAFF.

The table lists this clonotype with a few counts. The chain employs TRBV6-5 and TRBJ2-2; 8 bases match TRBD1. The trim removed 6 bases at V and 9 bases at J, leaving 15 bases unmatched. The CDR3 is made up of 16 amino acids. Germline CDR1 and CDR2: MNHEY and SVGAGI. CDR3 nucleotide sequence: TGTGCCAGCAGCCAGGGACAGGAGGTTTCTTTCCGGGAGCTGTTTTTT. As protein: CASSQGQEVSFRELFF.

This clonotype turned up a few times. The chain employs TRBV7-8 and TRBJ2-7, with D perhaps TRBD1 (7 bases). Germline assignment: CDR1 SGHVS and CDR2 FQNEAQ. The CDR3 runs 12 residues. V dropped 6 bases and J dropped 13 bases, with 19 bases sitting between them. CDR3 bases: TGTGCCAGCAGGGAGGGCTCAGGGGGACTCTACTTC. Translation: CASREGSGGLYF.

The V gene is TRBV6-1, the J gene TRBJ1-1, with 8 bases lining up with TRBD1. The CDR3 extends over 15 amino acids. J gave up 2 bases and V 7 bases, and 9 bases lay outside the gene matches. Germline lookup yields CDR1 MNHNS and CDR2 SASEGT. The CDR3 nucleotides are TGTGCCAGCACCCACCCGGGACAGGCCAACACTGAAGCTTTCTTT. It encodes CASTHPGQANTEAFF.

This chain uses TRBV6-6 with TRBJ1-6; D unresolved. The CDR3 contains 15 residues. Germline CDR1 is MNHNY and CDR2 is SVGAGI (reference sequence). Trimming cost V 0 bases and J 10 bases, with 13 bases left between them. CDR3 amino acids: CASSYSDPTYSPLHF. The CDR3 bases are TGTGCCAGCAGTTACTCGGACCCAACCTACTCACCCCTCCACTTT.

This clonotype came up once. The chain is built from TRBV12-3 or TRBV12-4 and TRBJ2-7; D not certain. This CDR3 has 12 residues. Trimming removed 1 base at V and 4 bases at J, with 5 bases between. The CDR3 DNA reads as TGTGCCAGCAGTTTAGTTTTATACGAGCAGTACTTC. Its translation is CASSLVLYEQYF.